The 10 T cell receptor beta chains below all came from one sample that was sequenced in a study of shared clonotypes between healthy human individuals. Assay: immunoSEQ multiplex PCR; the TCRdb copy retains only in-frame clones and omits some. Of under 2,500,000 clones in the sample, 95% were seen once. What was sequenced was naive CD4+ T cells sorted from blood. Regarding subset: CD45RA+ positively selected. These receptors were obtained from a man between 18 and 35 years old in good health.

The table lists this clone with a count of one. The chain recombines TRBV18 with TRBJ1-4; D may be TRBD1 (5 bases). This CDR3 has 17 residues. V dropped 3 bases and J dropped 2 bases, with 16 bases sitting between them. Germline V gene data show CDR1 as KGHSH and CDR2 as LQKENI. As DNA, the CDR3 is TGTGCCAGCTCACCGAGGTCAGGGTATACGACTAATGAAAAACTGTTTTTT. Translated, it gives CASSPRSGYTTNEKLFF.

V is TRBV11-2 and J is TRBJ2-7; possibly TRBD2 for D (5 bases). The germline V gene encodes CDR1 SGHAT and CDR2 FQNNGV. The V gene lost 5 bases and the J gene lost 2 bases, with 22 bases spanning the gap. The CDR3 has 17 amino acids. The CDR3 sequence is CASSPSREGDPTYEQYF. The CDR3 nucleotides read TGTGCCAGCAGCCCCTCCCGAGAGGGCGATCCAACCTACGAGCAGTACTTC.

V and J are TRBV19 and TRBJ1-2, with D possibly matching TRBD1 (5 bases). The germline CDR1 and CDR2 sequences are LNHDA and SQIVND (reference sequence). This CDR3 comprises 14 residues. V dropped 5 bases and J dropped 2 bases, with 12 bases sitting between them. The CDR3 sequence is CASSVPDRNYGYTF. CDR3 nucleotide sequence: TGTGCCAGTAGTGTCCCCGACAGAAACTATGGCTACACCTTC.

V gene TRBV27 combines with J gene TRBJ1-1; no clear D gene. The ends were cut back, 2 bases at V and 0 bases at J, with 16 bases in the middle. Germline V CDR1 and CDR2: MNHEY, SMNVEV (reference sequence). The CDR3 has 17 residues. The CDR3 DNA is TGTGCCAGCAGTTTAGTAAGGGCTCCTTTAATGAACACTGAAGCTTTCTTT. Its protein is CASSLVRAPLMNTEAFF.

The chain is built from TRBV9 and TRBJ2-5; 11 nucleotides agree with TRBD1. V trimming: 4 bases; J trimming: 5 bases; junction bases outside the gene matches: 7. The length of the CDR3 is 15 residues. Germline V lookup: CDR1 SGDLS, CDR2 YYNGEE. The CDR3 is CASSPGQGAWETQYF. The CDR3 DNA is TGTGCCAGCAGCCCCGGACAGGGGGCTTGGGAGACCCAGTACTTC. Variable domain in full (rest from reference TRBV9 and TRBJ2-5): DSGVTQTPKHLITATGQRVTLRCSPRSGDLSVYWYQQSLDQGLQFLIQYYNGEERAKGNILERFSAQQFPDLHSELNLSSLELGDSALYFCASSPGQGAWETQYFGPGTRLLVL.

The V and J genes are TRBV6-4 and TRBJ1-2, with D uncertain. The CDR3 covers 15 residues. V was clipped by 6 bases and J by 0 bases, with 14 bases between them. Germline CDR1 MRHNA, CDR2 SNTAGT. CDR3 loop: CASRPELNANYGYTF. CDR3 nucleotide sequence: TGTGCCAGCAGGCCTGAATTAAATGCTAACTATGGCTACACCTTC.

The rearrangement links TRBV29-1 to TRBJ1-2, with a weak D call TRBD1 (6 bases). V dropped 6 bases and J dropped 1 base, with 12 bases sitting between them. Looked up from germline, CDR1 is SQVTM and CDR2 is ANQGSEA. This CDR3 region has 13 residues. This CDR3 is CSVKGEVNYGYTF. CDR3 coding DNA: TGCAGCGTGAAGGGGGAGGTTAACTATGGCTACACCTTC.

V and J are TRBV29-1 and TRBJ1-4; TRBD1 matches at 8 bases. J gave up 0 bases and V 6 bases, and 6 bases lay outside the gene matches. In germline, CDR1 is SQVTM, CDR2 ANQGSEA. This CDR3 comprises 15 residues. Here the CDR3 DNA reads TGCAGCGTCCGACAGGGGTCTGCAACTAATGAAAAACTGTTTTTT. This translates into CSVRQGSATNEKLFF. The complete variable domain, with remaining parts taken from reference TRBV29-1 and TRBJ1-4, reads SAVISQKPSRDICQRGTSLTIQCQVDSQVTMMFWYRQQPGQSLTLIATANQGSEATYESGFVIDKFPISRPNLTFSTLTVSNMSPEDSSIYLCSVRQGSATNEKLFFGSGTQLSVL.

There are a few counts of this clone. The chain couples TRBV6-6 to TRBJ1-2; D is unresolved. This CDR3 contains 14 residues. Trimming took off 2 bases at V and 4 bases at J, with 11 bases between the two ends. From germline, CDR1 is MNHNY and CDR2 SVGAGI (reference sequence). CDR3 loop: CASSYPSGSYGYTF. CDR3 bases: TGTGCCAGCAGTTACCCCTCCGGAAGCTATGGCTACACCTTC.

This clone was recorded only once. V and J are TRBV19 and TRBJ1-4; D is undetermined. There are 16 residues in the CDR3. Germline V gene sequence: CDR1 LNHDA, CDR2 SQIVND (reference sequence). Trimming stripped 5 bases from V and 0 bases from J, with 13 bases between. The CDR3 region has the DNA TGTGCCAGTAGTCCCGGGCCCGCGACAACTAATGAAAAACTGTTTTTT. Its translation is CASSPGPATTNEKLFF.